Presented here are 20 T cell receptor beta chains from one specimen sequenced in a study of Ad26.COV2.S vaccination and SARS-CoV-2 variants. Described treatment: 15 to 20 received Ad26.COV2.S at low or high dose, single or two shots; roughly five received placebo; per-sample allocation not given. It was on day 63 after the first vaccine or placebo injection that samples were taken. Some clones are missing from TCRdb's copy, which holds only in-frame ones; the method was immunoSEQ multiplex PCR. The sample lists hundreds of thousands of clones; approximately 86% were seen once. Here the sequenced sample was peripheral blood, taken in a trial of Ad26.COV2.S vaccine versus placebo. These receptors were collected from a person aged 18-60 years who received the Ad26.COV2.S COVID-19 vaccine or a placebo.

The chain recombines TRBV18 with TRBJ2-7; D is unclear. V lost 2 bases, J lost 3 bases, and 14 bases lay in between. The CDR3 consists of 15 residues. Germline-derived CDR1 and CDR2 are KGHSH and LQKENI. For the CDR3, the DNA is TGTGCCAGCTCACCAGGCTCACAATTCTTCTACGAGCAGTACTTC. Translating it yields CASSPGSQFFYEQYF.

This chain uses TRBV7-2 with TRBJ2-7, with D possibly being TRBD1 or TRBD2 (6 bases each). CDR3 length: 14 residues. Germline V gene lookup returns CDR1 SGHTA and CDR2 FQGNSA. V was shortened by 5 bases and J by 1 base, with 12 bases between the two germline ends. The CDR3 DNA follows: TGTGCCAGCAGCCTCGGGGGCTTGTCCTACGAGCAGTACTTC. The encoded protein is CASSLGGLSYEQYF. Looking up the rest from reference TRBV7-2 and TRBJ2-7 gives the full variable domain: GAGVSQSPSNKVTEKGKDVELRCDPISGHTALYWYRQSLGQGLEFLIYFQGNSAPDKSGLPSDRFSAERTGGSVSTLTIQRTQQEDSAVYLCASSLGGLSYEQYFGPGTRLTVT.

J is TRBJ1-5 and V is TRBV2; D is uncertain. The V end lost 3 bases, the J end lost 5 bases, and 8 bases lay between the germline ends. Germline V gene lookup returns CDR1 SNHLY and CDR2 FYNNEI. The CDR3 length is 13 residues. CDR3 DNA: TGTGCCAGCAGTGACTGGCAGGATCAGCCCCAGCATTTT. Translation: CASSDWQDQPQHF.

Here the CDR3 reads CASSQASYDEQYF. The CDR3, as DNA: TGTGCCAGCAGCCAGGCGAGTTACGACGAGCAGTACTTC. The V gene is TRBV5-6, the J gene TRBJ2-7; no firm D call. The CDR3 runs to 13 residues. V was cut by 4 bases and J by 5 bases, with 13 bases left in between. CDR1 and CDR2 (germline): SGHDT, YYEEEE.

The chain recombines TRBV29-1 with TRBJ2-5; 8 bases match TRBD1. Germline V lookup: CDR1 SQVTM, CDR2 ANQGSEA. J lost 5 bases, V lost 1 base, and 9 bases had no gene match. This CDR3 region has 15 residues. The DNA for the CDR3 is TGCAGCGTTGAAGCGGCAGGGGGCCTTTTCGAGACCCAGTACTTC. Protein: CSVEAAGGLFETQYF.

In its sample, this clone was seen once. The chain has TRBV5-1 and TRBJ1-5; D remains ambiguous. V lost 0 bases and J 4 bases, leaving 11 bases between the germline ends. Germline CDR1 is SGHRS and CDR2 is YFSETQ. The CDR3 covers 15 residues. The CDR3 coding sequence is TGCGCCAGCAGCTTGGAAGGAGGAGAAAATCAGCCCCAGCATTTT. Translation gives CASSLEGGENQPQHF.

The chain recombines TRBV24-1 with TRBJ1-4; a possible D gene is TRBD1 (6 bases). The V gene's germline CDR1 is KGHDR and CDR2 SFDVKD. V lost 5 bases to trimming and J lost 8 bases, with 8 bases between them. This CDR3 comprises 12 residues. The CDR3 region has the DNA TGTGCCACCAGTGCGGACAGCGAAAAACTGTTTTTT. Translating it yields CATSADSEKLFF.

This chain links TRBV27 with TRBJ2-5; 10 positions match TRBD2. CDR1 is MNHEY and CDR2 is SMNVEV in the germline V gene (reference sequence). CDR3 length: 16 residues. J was trimmed by 3 bases and V by 2 bases; bases with no gene match: 6. The CDR3 here is CASSLIGLAAEETQYF. The CDR3 bases are TGTGCCAGCAGTTTAATTGGACTAGCGGCGGAAGAGACCCAGTACTTC.

The CDR3 region has the DNA TGCGCCAGCAGATCGACAGGGAACACCGGGGAGCTGTTTTTT. As protein: CASRSTGNTGELFF. The rearrangement links TRBV10-1 to TRBJ2-2; D may be TRBD1 (6 bases). Germline CDR1 is WNHNN and CDR2 is SYGVQD (reference sequence). Trimming left V 6 bases short and J 1 base short, with 9 bases between. The CDR3 is 14 residues long.

The V call is TRBV7-9, the J call TRBJ1-4, with D possibly being TRBD1 (5 bases). Trimming removed 5 bases from V and 10 bases from J, with 17 bases in between. Per germline, CDR1 SEHNR and CDR2 FQNEAQ (reference sequence). The CDR3 has 14 residues. This CDR3 is CASSEGPQGVKLFF. The DNA for the CDR3 is TGTGCCAGCAGCGAGGGGCCGCAGGGTGTAAAACTGTTTTTT.

V is TRBV3-1 (or the pseudogene TRBV3-2) and J is TRBJ1-5, with D possibly TRBD1 on 5 matching bases. There are 14 residues in the CDR3. Germline V gene lookup returns CDR1 LGHDT and CDR2 YNNKEL (reference sequence). V lost 0 bases and J lost 2, with 5 bases in between. CDR3 sequence: CASSQEGGNQPQHF. DNA of the CDR3: TGTGCCAGCAGCCAAGAAGGGGGCAATCAGCCCCAGCATTTT.

This clone occurred a few times. The chain uses TRBV20-1 and TRBJ1-1; D call uncertain. CDR1 and CDR2 from the germline V gene are DFQATT and SNEGSKA (reference sequence). The V end lost 3 bases, the J end lost 1 base, and 9 bases lay between the germline ends. This CDR3 region has 13 residues. In DNA form, the CDR3 reads TGCAGTGCTAGTAAGGGAGGGAACACTGAAGCTTTCTTT. It is translated as CSASKGGNTEAFF.

The V gene is TRBV27, the J gene TRBJ1-6, with 7 bases identical to TRBD1. Trimming cost V 4 bases and J 6 bases; bases outside gene matches: 3. The CDR3 contains 14 residues. CDR1 is MNHEY, CDR2 SMNVEV, per germline (reference sequence). The DNA of the CDR3 is TGTGCCAGCAGTTCCACAGGGGTTAATTCACCCCTCCACTTT. Protein product: CASSSTGVNSPLHF.

The V call is TRBV9, the J call TRBJ2-7, with D uncertain. CDR3 length equals 15 residues. Trimming removed 0 bases from V and 4 bases from J, with 14 bases in between. Germline assignment: CDR1 SGDLS and CDR2 YYNGEE. The CDR3 loop reads CASSVGPGEEYEQYF. The CDR3 DNA sequence: TGTGCCAGCAGCGTAGGCCCAGGAGAGGAATACGAGCAGTACTTC.

The chain couples TRBV3-1 (or the pseudogene TRBV3-2) to TRBJ1-6, with D unclear. There are 13 residues in the CDR3. V was pared by 4 bases and J by 9 bases, with 10 bases between. The germline gives CDR1 LGHDT, CDR2 YNNKEL (reference sequence). The DNA of the CDR3 is TGTGCCAGCAGCCCATCCCCCAGTTCACCCCTCCACTTT. This codes for CASSPSPSSPLHF.

This clone occurred once. The chain is built from TRBV4-3 and TRBJ2-5; 7 bases map to TRBD1. Germline loops: CDR1 LGHNA, CDR2 YSLEER. The V gene end was trimmed by 0 bases and the J gene end by 2 bases; junction bases not matched to a gene: 3. This CDR3 contains 15 residues. This CDR3 is CASSQEEGAQETQYF. The CDR3 DNA reads TGCGCCAGCAGCCAAGAAGAGGGGGCGCAAGAGACCCAGTACTTC.

As to this clone: This probably arose from a read error, given a far larger clone one base away. The chain has TRBV3-1 (or the pseudogene TRBV3-2) and TRBJ2-5; a possible D gene is TRBD2 (5 bases). The CDR3 spans 11 residues. Trimming stripped 4 bases from V and 5 bases from J, with 5 bases between. Germline assignment: CDR1 LGHDT and CDR2 YNNKEL (reference sequence). This CDR3 is CASSRRETQYF. CDR3 bases: TGTGCCAGCAGCCGGAGGGAGACCCAGTACTTC.

This chain uses TRBV27 with TRBJ1-6; 9 bases are shared with TRBD1. V was pared by 5 bases and J by 10 bases, with 9 bases of the junction left unmatched. The CDR3 totals 15 residues. Germline assignment: CDR1 MNHEY and CDR2 SMNVEV (reference sequence). CDR3 bases: TGTGCCAGCAGTGACCGACAGGGGGGCGGCTCACCCCTCCACTTT. Translating it yields CASSDRQGGGSPLHF.

The chain is built from TRBV18 and TRBJ1-1; 9 bases line up with TRBD1. This CDR3 is 15 amino acids long. CDR1 is KGHSH, CDR2 LQKENI, per germline. V lost 3 bases to trimming and J lost 3 bases; unmatched junction nucleotides: 5. This CDR3 is CASSPGTGSDTEAFF. DNA of the CDR3: TGTGCCAGCTCACCCGGGACAGGGTCGGACACTGAAGCTTTCTTT.

The chain links TRBV10-3 to TRBJ1-2; D remains ambiguous. CDR3 length: 12 amino acids. Deletions cut 2 bases from V and 6 bases from J, with 7 bases between. Germline CDR1 reads ENHRY; CDR2 reads SYGVKD. The CDR3: CAISERVNGYTF. DNA of the CDR3: TGTGCCATCAGTGAGAGGGTAAATGGCTACACCTTC.